This TCR beta chain emerged from a study of T cell responses to AZD1222 COVID-19 vaccine (dated by TCRdb to the early 2020s). Study-level background: Because spike-specific TCR depth and breadth did not differ between the two schedules, AZD1222 recipients who got a second dose at roughly 4 weeks were pooled with those who got a second dose at roughly 12 weeks. Enrollment into the trials was organized by age into subgroups of 18-55, 56-69 and 70-plus years, and those subgroups contained approximately 160, 26 and 62 TCR-sequenced participants, respectively. TCR sequencing covered more than 230 trial participants: approximately 200 given two doses of AZD1222 and 26 given two doses of MenACWY control vaccine. General findings and caveats noted by the study authors: Nearly half of unique spike-specific TCRs reportedly recognized epitopes outside regions mutated in the B.1.351 and B.1.1.7 variants. Only 5 to 7 AZD1222 recipients were SARS-CoV-2 seropositive at baseline, limiting conclusions about previously exposed vaccinees. Because no day 14 peak-response samples were available, the repertoires could be characterized only after the peak T cell response. The vaccine-associated CD4 TCRs covered the entire spike protein, and the dominant responses fell in regions 160-218 and 743-854. Spike-specific TCR breadth and depth rose significantly after two AZD1222 doses compared with day 0 and with MenACWY recipients. The 56-69-year group was small, and its depth increase did not reach significance, likely because of low power. Participants were mostly white British and included more females than males, and it was suggested by the authors that clonal diversity may have been underestimated.

Reading the label with the study, this specimen's time point is: baseline before first vaccination. Vaccinee samples were obtained from the UK trials COV001 and COV002, which included a single-blind randomized controlled phase 2/3 trial of AZD1222 (ChAdOx1 nCoV-19) in healthy adults. For TCRbeta chain sequencing, PBMC samples from trial participants were taken at day 0 and at day 28 after the second dose. The CDR3 runs 14 amino acids, cysteine and phenylalanine included. Here the CDR3 DNA is all that survives: 42 bases in frame from base 1. At the junction V is shortened by 2 bases and J by 1 base, with 6 bases in between. The germline V gene supplies CDR1 MDHEN and CDR2 SYDVKM. Comment on this clone: Its antigen is still unknown. Per-base qualities were not stored, and no clone one base away is much larger.

The CDR3 regions of human TCRbeta chains were subjected to immunosequencing. As for the authors' bioinformatics: Repertoire TCRs were matched against a reference library of SARS-CoV-2-specific TCRs generated with the MIRA antigen-specificity platform. Breadth meant the fraction of unique TCRs that were SARS-CoV-2-associated, whereas depth meant the fraction of total T cells that were SARS-CoV-2-associated. Using the MIRA data, each spike-specific TCR was mapped to the spike region that the TCR reacts to and placed in a CD4 or CD8 class. Log10-transformed breadth and depth values were compared by one-way ANOVA with Sidak's multiple comparisons tests. TCRdb mirrors the immuneACCESS table, restricted to in-frame sequences. Some clones are absent from its copies; in checked studies, under half trace to an unresolved V gene, and the reason for the others is unknown. Clonal size and the V and J genes are those of that table, whereas D and trimming came from the DNA. The sample yields about 110,000 clones; 86% were counted once. The ten largest clones capture 3.3% of the sample.

Recombination joined TRBV28 with TRBJ2-4, with a weak D call of TRBD1 (6 bases match). The sequencing here drew on peripheral blood, taken on day 0 of AZD1222 vaccination. The receptor's source is an adult in good health. The CDR3 protein is CASSLQGAKNIQYF. The nucleotides are TGTGCCAGCAGTTTACAGGGGGCCAAAAACATTCAGTACTTC.